The sequence of this TCR beta chain was determined in a study of blood T cell repertoires in COVID-19. For the study at large: Donors in the United States, Italy and Spain gave samples during acute or convalescent COVID-19. PBMCs, B-cell-depleted T cells, or T cells were the source of the cDNA or gDNA that made up the material.

This clone has only one observation. From germline, CDR1 is MNHEY and CDR2 SMNVEV (reference sequence). The CDR3 length is 16 residues. Trimming shortened V by 5 bases and J by 3 bases, and 19 bases separated the two germline ends. Original processing notes: The authors estimated nucleated cell counts from reference gene primer amplification. Assay used: immunoSEQ multiplex PCR; TCRdb lists only in-frame clones, some missing. Clone size and the V and J calls come from that table; the DNA yielded D and trimming. The data hold 210,000 or so clones, with over 75% observed a single time. The sequence came from a middle-aged woman with acute or convalescent COVID-19. The material sequenced was peripheral blood. V gene TRBV27 combines with J gene TRBJ1-1; D unclear. The CDR3 DNA is TGTGCCAGCAGTCCACAATCCGCGGCCGAACACACTGAAGCTTTCTTT. It encodes CASSPQSAAEHTEAFF.